This TCR beta chain was found in a study of blood T cell repertoires in COVID-19. V gave up 5 bases and J gave up 0 bases; unmatched junction bases: 9. The germline gives CDR1 MNHEY, CDR2 SMNVEV (reference sequence). The CDR3 is made up of 18 amino acids. The assay was immunoSEQ multiplex PCR, and TCRdb's table has in-frame clones only and misses some. The sample has roughly 190,000 clones; around 87% are singletons. Specimen: peripheral blood. This chain uses TRBV27 with TRBJ2-4, with TRBD2 matching over 11 bases. This receptor was obtained from a man in his late teens or twenties with active or convalescent COVID-19. CDR3 sequence (DNA): TGTGCCAGCAGTAGCTACAGTGGGACTAGCGGAGCCAAAAACATTCAGTACTTC. Protein sequence: CASSSYSGTSGAKNIQYF.